These 10 T cell receptor beta chains were sequenced from one sample in a study of graft-versus-host responses after intestinal transplantation (dated by TCRdb to the early 2020s). Library prep was done by the immunoSEQ multiplex PCR assay. TCRdb limited this immuneACCESS table to in-frame rearrangements with V and J called. A share of clones is missing; checked studies link under half to unresolved V genes, and the rest is unexplained. For this sample there are around 25,000 clones; 70% to 90% appear just once. In total, the top ten clones hold under 1% of the sample. The specimen comprised PBMCs, sampled just over 450 days after intestinal transplant. These receptors all come from a human patient who received an intestinal transplant, so some T cells may come from the graft donor.

V gene TRBV19 combines with J gene TRBJ2-1; 12 nucleotides line up with TRBD2. The J segment lost 9 bases and the V segment lost 7 bases, leaving 7 bases of the junction unmatched. This CDR3 is built from 14 residues. Germline-derived CDR1 and CDR2 are LNHDA and SQIVND (reference sequence). For the CDR3, the DNA is TGTGCCAGTACCTCGACTAGCGGGAGTAGTGAGCAGTTCTTC. It translates to CASTSTSGSSEQFF.

The chain couples TRBV12-5 to TRBJ2-1; no definite D call. Germline CDR1 LGHNT, CDR2 FRNRAP. The CDR3 has 19 amino acids. V was cut by 0 bases and J by 0 bases, with 18 bases left in between. CDR3 in DNA: TGTGCTAGTGGTTTGGTAGGCAAAGCAGTGGAGAGCTCCTACAATGAGCAGTTCTTC. Translating it yields CASGLVGKAVESSYNEQFF. The whole variable domain, remainder taken from reference TRBV12-5 and TRBJ2-1, is DARVTQTPRHKVTEMGQEVTMRCQPILGHNTVFWYRQTMMQGLELLAYFRNRAPLDDSGMPKDRFSAEMPDATLATLKIQPSEPRDSAVYFCASGLVGKAVESSYNEQFFGPGTRLTVL.

The J gene is TRBJ2-7, the V gene TRBV2, with D possibly matching TRBD1 (6 bases). The CDR3 is 16 residues long. The germline V gene has CDR1 SNHLY and CDR2 FYNNEI. Trimming shortened V by 6 bases and J by 0 bases, and 18 bases separated the two germline ends. CDR3 nucleotide sequence: TGTGCCAGCAGCAGACCCCGGACAGAGAGCTCCTACGAGCAGTACTTC. Translation gives CASSRPRTESSYEQYF.

The chain is built from TRBV6-6 and TRBJ2-7; TRBD2 might be the D (6 bases). The germline V gene encodes CDR1 MNHNY and CDR2 SVGAGI (reference sequence). Between the trimmed V and J ends, which lost 5 bases and 0 bases, there was a span of 14 bases. This CDR3 is built from 15 residues. Here the CDR3 reads CASSPLARGSYEQYF. The CDR3 coding sequence is TGTGCCAGCAGTCCTCTAGCGAGAGGCTCCTACGAGCAGTACTTC.

This clone was picked up one time. The chain is built from TRBV2 and TRBJ2-5; 11 nucleotides match TRBD1. CDR3 length: 17 amino acids. The V and J ends lost 2 bases and 3 bases, in that order; junction bases with no gene match: 8. CDR1 is SNHLY, CDR2 FYNNEI, per germline. CDR3 DNA sequence: TGTGCCAGCAGTGAATTTTTTTGGGACAGGGGGAAAGAGACCCAGTACTTC. It codes for CASSEFFWDRGKETQYF. The variable domain in full, completed from reference TRBV2 and TRBJ2-5, reads EPEVTQTPSHQVTQMGQEVILRCVPISNHLYFYWYRQILGQKVEFLVSFYNNEISEKSEIFDDQFSVERPDGSNFTLKIRSTKLEDSAMYFCASSEFFWDRGKETQYFGPGTRLLVL.

The rearrangement joins TRBV9 to TRBJ2-4, with D unclear. CDR1 SGDLS and CDR2 YYNGEE come from the germline V gene. The CDR3 consists of 14 residues. V gave up 8 bases and J gave up 0 bases, with 12 bases separating them. The CDR3 region is CASSADLAKNIQYF. The CDR3 bases are TGTGCCAGTTCAGCAGATTTAGCCAAAAACATTCAGTACTTC. Supplemented by reference TRBV9 and TRBJ2-4, the full variable domain reads DSGVTQTPKHLITATGQRVTLRCSPRSGDLSVYWYQQSLDQGLQFLIQYYNGEERAKGNILERFSAQQFPDLHSELNLSSLELGDSALYFCASSADLAKNIQYFGAGTRLSVL.

A single count supports this clone. The chain links TRBV29-1 to TRBJ1-4; D is uncertain. CDR3 length: 13 residues. Germline assignment: CDR1 SQVTM and CDR2 ANQGSEA. The ends were cut back, 4 bases at V and 8 bases at J, with 14 bases in the middle. This CDR3 is CSVGVGIGEKLFF. As DNA, the CDR3 is TGCAGCGTTGGCGTAGGGATCGGGGAAAAACTGTTTTTT.

This clone was seen only once. Written as DNA, the CDR3 is TGTGCCAGCAGCTCTGTGGGGGCCCGCTCCTACAATGAGCAGTTCTTC. Translation gives CASSSVGARSYNEQFF. The chain uses TRBV11-2 and TRBJ2-1; D perhaps matches TRBD1 (6 bases). The CDR3 sequence is 16 residues long. V shed 4 bases and J shed 0 bases, with 13 bases lying between them. Germline CDR1 and CDR2: SGHAT and FQNNGV. Looking up the rest from reference TRBV11-2 and TRBJ2-1 gives the full variable domain: EAGVAQSPRYKIIEKRQSVAFWCNPISGHATLYWYQQILGQGPKLLIQFQNNGVVDDSQLPKDRFSAERLKGVDSTLKIQPAKLEDSAVYLCASSSVGARSYNEQFFGPGTRLTVL.

The rearrangement links TRBV9 to TRBJ2-7, with D possibly called TRBD1 or TRBD2 (5 bases each). The V gene lost 0 bases and the J gene lost 7 bases, with 8 bases spanning the gap. Germline CDR1 and CDR2: SGDLS and YYNGEE. CDR3 length equals 12 residues. The CDR3 DNA follows: TGTGCCAGCAGCGTAGAATGGGGGGAGCAGTACTTC. It yields the protein CASSVEWGEQYF.

This sequence joins TRBV11-1 and TRBJ1-2; no clear D. This CDR3 is built from 14 residues. V shed 5 bases and J shed 2 bases, with 12 bases lying between them. Looked up from germline, CDR1 is SGHAT and CDR2 is FQDESV (reference sequence). CDR3 DNA sequence: TGTGCCAGCAGCCCCGGACTGCTGAACTATGGCTACACCTTC. Translated, it gives CASSPGLLNYGYTF.